A selection of T cell receptor beta chains follows, all from one sample in a study of blood T cell repertoires in COVID-19. The data were produced by immunoSEQ multiplex PCR, yet TCRdb's version contains in-frame clones alone and is incomplete. In the table there are about 200,000 clones, approximately 82% of which are singletons. Input material: peripheral blood. The origin of the receptors is a man over 45 with active or convalescent COVID-19. Both conserved end residues are part of each CDR3. D genes are given only for firm matches. Where a row states a size, it is once, few, many or the class of an expanded clone; other rows omit it.

cdr3_length d_call j_call v_call clone_size cdr3_nt cdr3_aa
14 TRBD1 TRBJ2-2 TRBV7-2 - TGTGCCAGCATCATGACAGGGGGCAGCGGGGAGCTGTTTTTT CASIMTGGSGELFF
12 TRBD1 TRBJ1-5 TRBV29-1 - TGCAGCGTTGCACAGGGGGATCAGCCCCAGCATTTT CSVAQGDQPQHF
14 TRBD1 TRBJ1-2 TRBV5-8 - TGTGCCGGCAGCTGGCAGGACAGGGGATATGGCTACACCTTC CAGSWQDRGYGYTF
15 - TRBJ2-1 TRBV5-1 - TGCGCCAGCAGCGAGGACACAAGCTCCTACAATGAGCAGTTCTTC CASSEDTSSYNEQFF
13 - TRBJ1-1 TRBV6-5 - TGTGCCAGCGGTACACAGGTGAACACTGAAGCTTTCTTT CASGTQVNTEAFF
12 - TRBJ2-1 TRBV7-9 - TGTGCCAGCAGCCAGGGGACAACCGAGCAGTTCTTC CASSQGTTEQFF
15 - TRBJ2-3 TRBV5-1 - TGCGCCAGCAGCCGCGAGCGGGTATCCACAGATACGCAGTATTTT CASSRERVSTDTQYF
13 - TRBJ2-1 TRBV19 once TGTGCCAGTAGTACAGGGCTCTACAATGAGCAGTTCTTC CASSTGLYNEQFF
15 TRBD1 TRBJ1-1 TRBV20-1 - TGCAGTGCTAGTTCCTTGGACAGGGGGAACACTGAAGCTTTCTTT CSASSLDRGNTEAFF
14 TRBD1 TRBJ2-1 TRBV4-1 - TGCGCCAGCAGCCAAGGGACAGGGGGCTATGAGCAGTTCTTC CASSQGTGGYEQFF
14 - TRBJ2-7 TRBV7-3 - TGTGCCAGCAGCTTAAGGCCAGGGCTGGGGGAGCAGTACTTC CASSLRPGLGEQYF
18 - TRBJ2-2 TRBV13 - TGTGCCAGCAGCTTAGCTATTCGGCAGGGGTTGGACACCGGGGAGCTGTTTTTT CASSLAIRQGLDTGELFF
14 TRBD1 TRBJ2-3 TRBV19 - TGTGCCAGTAGTCGGGACAGAAGCACAGATACGCAGTATTTT CASSRDRSTDTQYF
15 - TRBJ1-1 TRBV9 - TGTGCCAGCAGCGTTGAGTTTTCTCCGAACACTGAAGCTTTCTTT CASSVEFSPNTEAFF
13 - TRBJ1-1 TRBV28 once TGTGCCGGGGCCGGGCGGATGAACACTGAAGCTTTCTTT CAGAGRMNTEAFF
13 - TRBJ1-2 TRBV2 once TGTGCCAGCAGGGCCTGGGGAAGCGGAGGCTACACCTTC CASRAWGSGGYTF
13 TRBD1 TRBJ1-2 TRBV29-1 - TGCAGCGTTGATGTGGAGGGGGCGAATGGCTACACCTTC CSVDVEGANGYTF
13 - TRBJ1-4 TRBV28 - TGTGCCAGCAGTCTTTCCGCTAATGAAAAACTGTTTTTT CASSLSANEKLFF
14 TRBD1 TRBJ1-6 TRBV27 once TGTGCCAGCAGTCCTGGACAGGGTGGATCACCCCTCCACTTT CASSPGQGGSPLHF